Given below is one T cell receptor beta chain in context. Its antigen is unidentified. The data were produced by immunoSEQ multiplex PCR, yet TCRdb's version contains in-frame clones alone and is incomplete. Seen here are fewer than 85,000 clones, roughly 82% observed once, and the top ten hold 5%. These data come from a study of OX40 agonist ivuxolimab in advanced cancers. Study observations and caveats: Low clonal expansion, among the lowest seen, marked partial responders at 0.1-3.0 mg/kg. At doses 0.1 to 3.0 mg/kg, CD4+ and CD8+ clones expanded. Among T cells, CD8+ cells averaged more expanded clones than CD4+ cells.

The source was CD4+ or CD8+ T cells sorted from blood, collected in a trial of the OX40 agonist ivuxolimab. The clonotype originates from an adult with an advanced solid tumor such as melanoma, head and neck, liver or kidney cancer.

Here the CDR3 reads CASRTPGNTEAFF. CDR3 sequence (DNA): TGTGCCAGCAGAACCCCGGGGAACACTGAAGCTTTCTTT. The genes are TRBV28 and TRBJ1-1; D is unresolved. V was shortened by 6 bases and J by 1 base, with 9 bases between the two germline ends. CDR3 length: 13 amino acids. Germline CDR1 is MDHEN and CDR2 is SYDVKM.